Below are 13 T cell receptor beta chains sequenced from a single sample in a study of blood T cell repertoires in COVID-19. Using immunoSEQ multiplex PCR, the repertoire was profiled, and TCRdb retains in-frame clones only, with some absent. The table shows some 200,000 clones, with 82% occurring only once. Source material: peripheral blood. The receptors shown here come from a woman aged 70 to 79 with COVID-19, enrolled during active disease.

V gene TRBV12-3 or TRBV12-4 combines with J gene TRBJ2-3; D unresolved. The CDR3 sequence is 11 residues long. Trimming cost V 6 bases and J 5 bases, with 6 bases left between them. The CDR3 nucleotides are TGTGCCAGCAGCCAGCGAGATACGCAGTATTTT. The encoded protein is CASSQRDTQYF.

This clone turned up a few times. V and J are TRBV3-1 (or the pseudogene TRBV3-2) and TRBJ2-7; D is ambiguous. The CDR3 contains 12 residues. V was cut by 4 bases and J by 1 base, with 5 bases left in between. CDR1 is LGHDT and CDR2 is YNNKEL in the germline V gene (reference sequence). In DNA, the CDR3 is TGTGCCAGCAGCCTCAGGTCCTACGAGCAGTACTTC. Protein sequence: CASSLRSYEQYF.

The gene calls are TRBV30 and TRBJ2-5; the match to TRBD2 covers 7 bases. The CDR3 runs 15 residues. V was clipped by 0 bases and J by 5 bases; unmatched bases: 9. The germline CDR1 and CDR2 sequences are GTSNPN and SVGIG (reference sequence). DNA for the CDR3: TGTGCCTGGAGTGTCTGGGCGGGAGTGGGTGAGACCCAGTACTTC. Translation gives CAWSVWAGVGETQYF. Supplemented by reference TRBV30 and TRBJ2-5, the full variable domain reads SQTIHQWPATLVQPVGSPLSLECTVEGTSNPNLYWYRQAAGRGLQLLFYSVGIGQISSEVPQNLSASRPQDRQFILSSKKLLLSDSGFYLCAWSVWAGVGETQYFGPGTRLLVL.

The chain joins TRBV7-9 to TRBJ2-1; a weak D match, TRBD1 (5 bases). The CDR3 is made up of 12 amino acids. Germline assignment: CDR1 SEHNR and CDR2 FQNEAQ (reference sequence). V dropped 4 bases and J dropped 11 bases, with 12 bases sitting between them. CDR3: CASSSQGIQQFF. CDR3 nucleotides: TGTGCCAGCAGCTCGCAGGGAATTCAGCAGTTCTTC.

The CDR3 loop reads CASSLGGPFYEQYF. The CDR3 nucleotides read TGTGCCAGCAGTTTGGGAGGACCGTTCTACGAGCAGTACTTC. The V and J genes are TRBV28 and TRBJ2-7, with D possibly TRBD2 on 6 matching bases. Germline-derived CDR1 and CDR2 are MDHEN and SYDVKM. The CDR3 covers 14 residues. V lost 3 bases, J lost 3 bases, and 12 bases lay in between.

This clone showed up just a few times. The chain uses TRBV7-2 and TRBJ2-7; the match to TRBD2 covers 11 bases. The CDR3 runs 16 residues. Germline V lookup: CDR1 SGHTA, CDR2 FQGNSA. V dropped 2 bases and J dropped 4; count of bases not matched to a gene: 7. The CDR3 loop is CASSLKLTSGRYEQYF. CDR3 sequence (DNA): TGTGCCAGCAGCTTAAAACTTACTAGCGGGAGATACGAGCAGTACTTC.

The chain recombines TRBV20-1 with TRBJ1-2; 10 bases agree with TRBD1. The CDR3 spans 11 residues. Germline V CDR1 and CDR2: DFQATT, SNEGSKA (reference sequence). V was clipped by 6 bases and J by 11 bases; unmatched bases: 6. The chain's CDR3 is CSAPGTGVYTF. The CDR3 DNA follows: TGCAGTGCCCCAGGGACAGGGGTTTACACCTTC.

Turning to this clone: At one end, the junction sequence differs from germline, possibly due to a read error. V is TRBV4-3 and J is TRBJ2-5; D is perhaps TRBD1 (5 bases). Germline loops: CDR1 LGHNA, CDR2 YSLEER. There are 16 residues in the CDR3. The CDR3 region is CASSQDKNRYQGTQYF. The CDR3 DNA sequence: TGCGCCAGCAGCCAAGATAAGAACAGGTACCAAGGGACCCAGTACTTC.

The V and J genes are TRBV30 and TRBJ1-1; TRBD1 matches at 9 bases. The CDR3 has 13 amino acids. Looked up from germline, CDR1 is GTSNPN and CDR2 is SVGIG (reference sequence). J was trimmed by 7 bases and V by 3 bases; bases with no gene match: 6. The CDR3 DNA is TGTGCCTGGAGGGGACAGGGTTATGATGAAGCTTTCTTT. Translating it yields CAWRGQGYDEAFF. Based on the CDR3 plus reference TRBV30 and TRBJ1-1, the full variable domain is SQTIHQWPATLVQPVGSPLSLECTVEGTSNPNLYWYRQAAGRGLQLLFYSVGIGQISSEVPQNLSASRPQDRQFILSSKKLLLSDSGFYLCAWRGQGYDEAFFGQGTRLTVV.

The chain is built from TRBV5-4 and TRBJ1-2; 7 positions match TRBD1. Germline CDR1 is SGHNT and CDR2 is YYREEE (reference sequence). The CDR3 loop spans 15 amino acids. V shed 4 bases and J 5 bases; nucleotides not matched to a gene: 11. CDR3 loop: CASSTGQPTEYGYTF. The CDR3 DNA reads as TGTGCCAGCAGCACGGGACAGCCAACCGAGTATGGCTACACCTTC. Filled out from reference TRBV5-4 and TRBJ1-2, the complete variable domain reads ETGVTQSPTHLIKTRGQQVTLRCSSQSGHNTVSWYQQALGQGPQFIFQYYREEENGRGNFPPRFSGLQFPNYSSELNVNALELDDSALYLCASSTGQPTEYGYTFGSGTRLTVV.

The chain joins TRBV27 to TRBJ1-1; 8 bases fit TRBD1. Germline V CDR1 and CDR2: MNHEY, SMNVEV (reference sequence). Germline trimming cut 2 bases from V and 4 bases from J; bases unmatched to any gene: 9. This CDR3 has 16 amino acids. The CDR3 protein is CASSLRQGAVGTEAFF. As DNA, the CDR3 is TGTGCCAGCAGTTTAAGGCAGGGGGCAGTCGGCACTGAAGCTTTCTTT.

This clone showed up just a few times. The chain couples TRBV5-1 to TRBJ2-5, with TRBD1 matching over 9 bases. Germline CDR1 SGHRS, CDR2 YFSETQ. The CDR3 sequence is 17 residues long. V dropped 0 bases and J dropped 9; count of bases not matched to a gene: 15. This chain's CDR3 is CASSLGSGTGRVEPQYF. CDR3 sequence (DNA): TGCGCCAGCAGCTTGGGATCTGGGACAGGGAGGGTGGAGCCCCAGTACTTC. Supplemented by reference TRBV5-1 and TRBJ2-5, the full variable domain reads KAGVTQTPRYLIKTRGQQVTLSCSPISGHRSVSWYQQTPGQGLQFLFEYFSETQRNKGNFPGRFSGRQFSNSRSEMNVSTLELGDSALYLCASSLGSGTGRVEPQYFGPGTRLLVL.

The V gene is TRBV5-4, the J gene TRBJ1-1, with D possibly matching TRBD1 (5 bases). The germline V gene encodes CDR1 SGHNT and CDR2 YYREEE (reference sequence). V was pared by 3 bases and J by 5 bases, with 8 bases between. The CDR3 is 12 residues long. The CDR3 loop is CASSSRQTEAFF. The CDR3 coding sequence is TGTGCCAGCAGCTCTCGACAGACTGAAGCTTTCTTT.